This T cell receptor (beta chain) emerged from a study of cytomegalovirus exposure and HLA in healthy donors. This clone occurred a few times. PCR used 60 Vbeta primers and 13 Jbeta primers. Method: immunoSEQ multiplex PCR; TCRdb's copy keeps in-frame clones and lacks some. Among around 160,000 clones listed, around 86% were seen once. Germline V gene data show CDR1 as MGHRA and CDR2 as YSYEKL. Trimming took 4 bases from V and 10 from J; bases not matched to a gene: 2. CDR3 length: 12 amino acids. The clonotype was recovered from a man aged 50-59 years in good health and CMV-seropositive. Sequenced input: PBMCs. The V gene is TRBV4-1, the J gene TRBJ1-3; TRBD1 aligns across 9 bases. The CDR3 DNA follows: TGCGCCAGCAGCCTCGACAGGGGGACCATATATTTT. Translation: CASSLDRGTIYF.